This TCR beta chain was identified during a study of blood T cell repertoires in COVID-19. Study details: T cells, B-cell-depleted T cells, or PBMCs provided the cDNA or gDNA that served as material.

In the original analysis: For nucleated cells, counts were estimated from reference gene primer amplification. Assay: immunoSEQ multiplex PCR; the TCRdb copy retains only in-frame clones and omits some. V, J and clone size derive from that table, while D and trimming were established from the DNA sequence. This table holds about 260,000 clones, over 80% found once. The length of the CDR3 is 17 residues. With V trimmed by 3 bases and J by 1 base, 7 bases remained unmatched. Germline lookup yields CDR1 SGHRS and CDR2 YFSETQ. The sequencing input was peripheral blood. The chain employs TRBV5-1 and TRBJ2-6, with 7 nucleotides matching TRBD1. The clonotype was recovered from a man aged 60-69 years who had recovered from COVID-19. The CDR3 loop reads CASSSETGWSGANVLTF. The CDR3 region has the DNA TGCGCCAGCAGCTCAGAGACAGGGTGGTCTGGGGCCAACGTCCTGACTTTC.